Listed below are T cell receptor beta chains from one sample, sequenced in a study of cytomegalovirus exposure and HLA in healthy donors. Only in-frame clones appear in the TCRdb table, and some are missing; sequencing was by immunoSEQ multiplex PCR. Altogether about 120,000 clones are present, over 80% being singletons, with the ten largest covering over 0.2%. Sequenced sample: PBMCs. Every receptor here comes from a man aged 45-65 years in good health and CMV-seronegative. The CDR3 runs from the conserved cysteine through the conserved F or W. A D gene is named only where the DNA matches it firmly. Expanded clones are given a class, and other clones once, few, many or no size at all.

D: NA
V: TRBV4-1
J: TRBJ1-1
size: NA
DNA: TGCGCCAGCAGCCCCCAATGGGAGGGGACGGGAGCTTTCTTT
CDR3: CASSPQWEGTGAFF

D: TRBD1
V: TRBV19
J: TRBJ2-6
size: NA
DNA: TGTGCCAGTAGTCTCTTAAGACAGGGAGCTTCAACTGGGGCCAACGTCCTGACTTTC
CDR3: CASSLLRQGASTGANVLTF

D: NA
V: TRBV7-7
J: TRBJ1-4
size: NA
DNA: TGTGCCAGCAGCTTAGACAGGGATGAAAAACTGTTTTTT
CDR3: CASSLDRDEKLFF

D: TRBD1
V: TRBV7-2
J: TRBJ2-4
size: few
DNA: TGTGCCAGCAGCTTGGATGTGAAGGGGGCTGGGGACATTCAGTACTTC
CDR3: CASSLDVKGAGDIQYF

D: NA
V: TRBV28
J: TRBJ2-7
size: NA
DNA: TGTGCCAGCAGTTGGATAGTTACAGGTCCCGACTACGAGCAGTACTTC
CDR3: CASSWIVTGPDYEQYF

D: NA
V: TRBV5-1
J: TRBJ2-7
size: once
DNA: TGCGCCAGCAGCTTGACCAACCCCTCCTACGAGCAGTACTTC
CDR3: CASSLTNPSYEQYF

D: NA
V: TRBV28
J: TRBJ1-2
size: few
DNA: TGTGCCAGCAGTTCGTTGGGGGCCTATGGCTACACCTTC
CDR3: CASSSLGAYGYTF

D: NA
V: TRBV6-6
J: TRBJ1-1
size: NA
DNA: TGTGCCAGCAGTTACATGGGCGCTAACACTGAAGCTTTCTTT
CDR3: CASSYMGANTEAFF

D: NA
V: TRBV7-2
J: TRBJ2-1
size: NA
DNA: TGTGCCAGCAGCTTAGGATCCGTAGACAGTGAGCAGTTCTTC
CDR3: CASSLGSVDSEQFF

D: TRBD1
V: TRBV15
J: TRBJ1-2
size: NA
DNA: TGTGCCACCAGCAGAGCGGGACAGGGGGCGATTGGCTACACCTTC
CDR3: CATSRAGQGAIGYTF

D: TRBD2
V: TRBV7-2
J: TRBJ2-3
size: NA
DNA: TGTGCCAGCAGCTCCGCCTCCTTCGGGGGGGCAGGAGATACGCAGTATTTT
CDR3: CASSSASFGGAGDTQYF

D: NA
V: TRBV28
J: TRBJ2-1
size: NA
DNA: TGTGCCAGCCGGGGGGCGGCCTACAATGAGCAGTTCTTC
CDR3: CASRGAAYNEQFF

D: NA
V: TRBV7-8
J: TRBJ2-1
size: NA
DNA: TGTGCCAGCAGGTACGACTTCCCCAATGAGCAGTTCTTC
CDR3: CASRYDFPNEQFF

D: NA
V: TRBV30
J: TRBJ2-7
size: NA
DNA: TGTGCCTGGAGTGGTGGAGGGCCCGAGCAGTACTTC
CDR3: CAWSGGGPEQYF

D: TRBD1
V: TRBV7-2
J: TRBJ2-7
size: NA
DNA: TGTGCCAGCAGCCACCCCGGGACAGGGTCCTACGAGCAGTACTTC
CDR3: CASSHPGTGSYEQYF

D: NA
V: TRBV4-1
J: TRBJ1-5
size: NA
DNA: TGCGCCAGCGGGGGGGGAATCAATCAGCCCCAGCATTTT
CDR3: CASGGGINQPQHF

D: NA
V: TRBV4-1
J: TRBJ1-1
size: few
DNA: TGCGCCAGCAGCCAAGTGATGAGGGAGACTGAAGCTTTCTTT
CDR3: CASSQVMRETEAFF

D: NA
V: TRBV27
J: TRBJ1-1
size: NA
DNA: TGTGCCAGCAGTCCCAAGGGGGGGCTGGGCACTGAAGCTTTCTTT
CDR3: CASSPKGGLGTEAFF

D: TRBD2
V: TRBV25-1
J: TRBJ2-7
size: few
DNA: TGTGCCAGCAGTGAGGGACTAGCGGGAGTCGGGCGCGAGCAGTACTTC
CDR3: CASSEGLAGVGREQYF

D: NA
V: TRBV28
J: TRBJ1-1
size: NA
DNA: TGTGCCAGCAGAGATGGGCTGAACACTGAAGCTTTCTTT
CDR3: CASRDGLNTEAFF

D: NA
V: TRBV6-5
J: TRBJ1-5
size: NA
DNA: TGTGCCAGCAGCCGCCAGGGGCAGAGCAATCAGCCCCAGCATTTT
CDR3: CASSRQGQSNQPQHF

D: NA
V: TRBV18
J: TRBJ1-4
size: once
DNA: TGTGCCAGCTCACCTCGTCAGGGACTTAATGAAAAACTGTTTTTT
CDR3: CASSPRQGLNEKLFF

D: TRBD1
V: TRBV6-6
J: TRBJ1-3
size: NA
DNA: TGTGCCAGCTCGACAGGGGGCGATGGAAACACCATATATTTT
CDR3: CASSTGGDGNTIYF

D: TRBD2
V: TRBV5-6
J: TRBJ2-3
size: NA
DNA: TGTGCCAGCAGCTTGACTGGACTAGCGGGGGGTTACACGCAGTATTTT
CDR3: CASSLTGLAGGYTQYF

D: TRBD1
V: TRBV19
J: TRBJ2-7
size: NA
DNA: TGTGCCAGTAGCGGACAGGGGGCCGGAACCTACGAGCAGTACTTC
CDR3: CASSGQGAGTYEQYF

D: NA
V: TRBV19
J: TRBJ1-5
size: NA
DNA: TGTGCCAGTAAGCCGGCCCAGCGCTATCAGCCCCAGCATTTT
CDR3: CASKPAQRYQPQHF

D: NA
V: TRBV19
J: TRBJ1-2
size: NA
DNA: TGTGCCAGTAGTGCGGACCATTGGAGGGCTAACTATGGCTACACCTTC
CDR3: CASSADHWRANYGYTF

D: TRBD2
V: TRBV28
J: TRBJ2-7
size: few
DNA: TGTGCCAGCAGAAAAAGCGGGGGGGCCTACGAGCAGTACTTC
CDR3: CASRKSGGAYEQYF

D: NA
V: TRBV7-2
J: TRBJ1-2
size: NA
DNA: TGTGCCAGCAGCTTAGGTCTGGGGGCGGGTGGCTACACCTTC
CDR3: CASSLGLGAGGYTF

D: NA
V: TRBV18
J: TRBJ1-5
size: NA
DNA: TGTGCCAGCTCACCGGAAAGCGATCAGCCCCAGCATTTT
CDR3: CASSPESDQPQHF

D: NA
V: TRBV27
J: TRBJ2-2
size: NA
DNA: TGTGCCAGCACCCTCTGGCCAGGGTACACCGGGGAGCTGTTTTTT
CDR3: CASTLWPGYTGELFF